This T cell receptor beta chain was profiled in a study of CD8 T cells in Susac syndrome (dated by TCRdb to the late 2010s). Turning to the overall study: Of the Susac syndrome patients who were sequenced, six had clinically active disease and 8 or 9 were in clinical remission. At blood withdrawal, Susac syndrome patients were therapy-naive, treated with corticosteroids (with IVIg additionally given to some), or treated with IVIg alone. The study used repertoire sequencing to test whether antigen drove CD8+ T cell activation and differentiation in Susac syndrome.

The CDR3 runs 12 amino acids, cysteine and phenylalanine included. Only the CDR3 part of the read is kept: 36 bases, read in frame from the first base. Relative to germline, V is 4 bases shorter and J is 6 bases shorter, with 7 bases between their ends. The germline V gene (reference sequence) specifies LGHDT as CDR1 and YNNKEL as CDR2. High-throughput TCR beta sequencing profiled peripheral blood CD8+ and CD4+ T cells from healthy donors, Susac syndrome patients and multiple sclerosis patients. Recently defined diagnostic criteria for definite or probable disease were met by the Susac syndrome patients. Bulk CD8+ and CD4+ T cells were purified by magnetic negative isolation, while CD8+ TEMRA cells were enriched using FACS. Blood was collected in EDTA tubes and processed within 24 hours, with PBMCs isolated through density gradient centrifugation. PBMCs intended for TCR sequencing were cryopreserved in liquid nitrogen and were subsequently thawed in a 37 degrees C water bath. The sorted or isolated CD4+, CD8+ and CD8+ TEMRA cells reached a purity of at least 90%.

With regard to this clonotype: What antigen it recognizes has not been identified. Base qualities are not recorded, but no much larger clone differs from it by a single base.

Study-wide findings and limitations: The number of individuals in the TCR sequencing and HLA analysis was recognized as being relatively small. In the CD4+ T cell repertoire of Susac syndrome patients, clonal expansion was not detected.

RNA was extracted using the RNeasy kit, and about 0.45 to 1 ug of the RNA was reverse transcribed with random hexamers. The immunoSEQ multiplex PCR assay, which covers 54 Vbeta and 13 Jbeta segments, was used to amplify TCR beta CDR3 regions. To correct PCR amplification bias, a synthetic template baseline was used for both primer optimization and computational correction. In the paper's pipeline: Only productive sequences were kept, with reads annotated to V, D and J genes according to IMGT and analyzed in immunoSEQ Analyzer. To calculate clonality, Shannon entropy was normalized by log2 of the number of productive unique sequences and then subtracted from one. For each patient and control, public and private clones were evaluated among the 100 most prevalent clones. Susac-specific clones were defined as absent from healthy and MS cohorts, 850 to 1,300 published viral clones and other ImmuneACCESS disease sequences. TCRdb passed the public sequencing reads through fastp at Q25 and MiXCR, retaining productive beta sequences. Rows with one shared CDR3 protein collapse into an entry with the most common genes and DNA. Here the V and J calls rest on TCRdb's processing, not on the authors' analysis. This sample comprises around 150,000 distinct CDR3 sequences, approximately 95% of them detected only once. The top ten constitute over 0.075% of the sample.

The rearranged chain carries TRBV3-1 and TRBJ2-1; the D gene lacks a confident call. The clonotype comes from a human donor with Susac syndrome. The sequenced material came from CD4+ T cells from PBMCs. The sequence in DNA is TGTGCCAGCAGCCTTACCGGCAATGAGCAGTTCTTC. The encoded protein is CASSLTGNEQFF.